This TCR beta chain appears in the sequencing data of a study of T cells in Graves' hyperthyroidism and ophthalmopathy. Amplified TCR beta CDR3 regions came from RNA transcripts. First-round RT-PCR targeting the TCR CDR3 was performed with the HTBI primer set. Via MiXCR, TCRdb re-called the multiplex PCR reads, giving one row per CDR3 protein. The repertoire holds a few hundred thousand distinct CDR3 sequences, with 17% as singletons. This clonotype showed up just a few times. This CDR3 is 15 amino acids long. Trimming pared 4 bases from V and 7 bases from J, leaving 21 bases between. Germline V gives CDR1 SGDLS, CDR2 YYNGEE. When ophthalmopathy did not progress within 18 months, Graves' hyperthyroidism was considered stable. Pregnant or lactating patients were excluded, as were those with uncontrolled infection or other autoimmune disease.

The chain carries TRBV9 and TRBJ2-7; D perhaps matches TRBD2 (6 bases). The receptor's source is a woman between 45 and 65 years old with Graves' hyperthyroidism. The sample taken for sequencing was blood. The CDR3 is CASSTSSETRREQYF. In DNA, the CDR3 is TGTGCCAGCAGCACTTCTAGCGAAACCAGAAGGGAGCAGTACTTC.